The 30 T cell receptor beta chains in this list originate from one sample, sequenced in a study of persistence of HIV-infected CD4 T cells. This was the immunoSEQ version 4 assay in survey mode. Data came from immunoSEQ multiplex PCR; TCRdb stores just in-frame clones and leaves some out. Among just over 40,000 clones listed, about 80% were seen once. Cells were stimulated with overlapping HIV-1 Gag 15-mer peptides. Memory cells lacking CD40L and CD69 with high CD45RO were sorted. Their antigen targets remain unknown. Sequences were derived from CD4+ T cells sorted from PBMCs after roughly 19-hour stimulation, sampled from a patient who received antiretroviral therapy. These receptors were taken from an adult man with HIV who was CMV-seropositive.

This chain connects TRBV6-5 to TRBJ2-1; no clear D. Trimming stripped 0 bases from V and 0 bases from J, with 6 bases between. In germline, CDR1 is MNHEY, CDR2 SVGAGI. This CDR3 comprises 15 residues. The DNA of the CDR3 is TGTGCCAGCAGTTACTCAGGTAGCTCCTACAATGAGCAGTTCTTC. The encoded protein is CASSYSGSSYNEQFF.

The chain combines TRBV19 with TRBJ1-6; no clear D gene. The CDR3 loop spans 14 amino acids. Deletions cut 6 bases from V and 3 bases from J, with 9 bases between. Germline V gene lookup returns CDR1 LNHDA and CDR2 SQIVND (reference sequence). The CDR3 region has the DNA TGTGCCAGTAGATTGGACCACTATAATTCACCCCTCCACTTT. Its protein product is CASRLDHYNSPLHF.

The chain links TRBV21-1 to TRBJ1-5. TRBV21-1 corresponds to a pseudogene. The CDR3 contains 11 residues. CDR3 sequence reads: CASGINQPQHF. CDR3 bases: TGTGCCAGCGGGATCAATCAGCCCCAGCATTTT.

This clone was seen a few times. V and J are TRBV19 and TRBJ2-2; TRBD1 matches at 11 bases. With 3 bases clipped from V and 5 bases from J, the junction kept 2 bases outside the gene matches. This CDR3 has 15 amino acids. Germline V lookup: CDR1 LNHDA, CDR2 SQIVND (reference sequence). The CDR3 coding sequence is TGTGCCAGTAGTATCGGACAGGGGGCAACCGGGGAGCTGTTTTTT. Translation: CASSIGQGATGELFF.

The genes are TRBV10-3 and TRBJ2-2, with D maybe TRBD1 (6 bases). The CDR3 has 14 amino acids. The ends were cut back, 11 bases at V and 5 bases at J, with 18 bases in the middle. CDR1 and CDR2 (germline): ENHRY, SYGVKD. DNA for the CDR3: TGTGCCTCCCGGCCGGGGACACAAACCGGGGAGCTGTTTTTT. Protein: CASRPGTQTGELFF.

V usage is TRBV7-2 and J usage is TRBJ1-4; unclear D gene. The germline CDR1 and CDR2 sequences are SGHTA and FQGNSA. There are 13 residues in the CDR3. The V gene lost 3 bases and the J gene lost 8 bases, with 10 bases spanning the gap. In nucleotides, the CDR3 is TGTGCCAGCAGCTTGCGGGGAAGCGAAAAACTGTTTTTT. This sequence encodes CASSLRGSEKLFF.

The J gene is TRBJ2-5, the V gene TRBV11-2; a possible D gene is TRBD2 (6 bases). The germline V gene encodes CDR1 SGHAT and CDR2 FQNNGV. The V and J ends lost 1 base and 7 bases respectively, with 16 bases between them. The CDR3 extends over 15 amino acids. This CDR3 is CASSLGITGEGTQYF. The DNA of the CDR3 is TGTGCCAGCAGCTTAGGTATCACGGGGGAAGGGACCCAGTACTTC.

The chain has TRBV27 and TRBJ2-7; 7 bases are a match to TRBD2. CDR3 length equals 15 residues. V shed 6 bases and J 1 base; nucleotides not matched to a gene: 9. Germline CDR1 is MNHEY and CDR2 is SMNVEV (reference sequence). The CDR3 reads CASRPTWGGSYEQYF. CDR3 DNA sequence: TGTGCCAGCAGACCGACGTGGGGGGGATCCTACGAGCAGTACTTC.

V usage is TRBV7-2 and J usage is TRBJ1-5; no clear D gene. V was shortened by 5 bases and J by 2 bases, with 16 bases between the two germline ends. The CDR3 loop spans 16 amino acids. In germline, CDR1 is SGHTA, CDR2 FQGNSA. This chain's CDR3 is CASSPLTVPRNQPQHF. In DNA, the CDR3 is TGTGCCAGCAGCCCCCTCACTGTGCCCCGCAATCAGCCCCAGCATTTT.

Within the sample, this clone is medium-sized. V is TRBV6-5 and J is TRBJ1-6; D is uncertain. CDR1 is MNHEY, CDR2 SVGAGI, per germline. This CDR3 region has 15 residues. Trimming removed 6 bases from V and 4 bases from J, with 13 bases in between. This CDR3 is CASSRGVSYNSPLHF. The CDR3, as DNA: TGTGCCAGCAGCCGCGGGGTTAGTTATAATTCACCCCTCCACTTT.

The rearrangement links TRBV18 to TRBJ2-2, with D possibly TRBD2 on 6 matching bases. Between the trimmed V and J ends, which lost 3 bases and 2 bases, there was a span of 13 bases. The CDR3 is 16 amino acids. Germline CDR1 KGHSH, CDR2 LQKENI. The DNA of the CDR3 is TGTGCCAGCTCACCCTTCGCGGGGCGTAACACCGGGGAGCTGTTTTTT. It translates to CASSPFAGRNTGELFF.

The V call is TRBV3-1 (or the pseudogene TRBV3-2), the J call TRBJ2-4; 13 positions agree with TRBD2. Germline lookup yields CDR1 LGHDT and CDR2 YNNKEL (reference sequence). CDR3 length: 15 residues. Trimming removed 5 bases from V and 4 bases from J; junction bases left unmatched: 2. DNA for the CDR3: TGTGCCAGCAGCTGGGGACTAGCGGGAAAAAACATTCAGTACTTC. Amino acids: CASSWGLAGKNIQYF.

This clone is a singleton in its sample. The rearrangement uses TRBV30 and TRBJ2-2, with 13 bases that match TRBD2. V shed 2 bases, J shed 5 bases, and the junction held 14 bases outside the gene matches. Germline values: CDR1 GTSNPN, CDR2 SVGIG (reference sequence). The CDR3 sequence is 19 residues long. CDR3 protein: CAWSLMNRGGLAGTGELFF. CDR3 DNA: TGTGCCTGGAGTCTTATGAACAGGGGGGGACTAGCGGGAACCGGGGAGCTGTTTTTT.

V usage is TRBV4-1 and J usage is TRBJ2-1; D is perhaps TRBD2 (6 bases). V lost 4 bases and J lost 2, with 18 bases in between. The CDR3 consists of 17 residues. CDR1 and CDR2 (germline): MGHRA, YSYEKL. CDR3 nucleotides: TGCGCCAGCAGCCTCCGCTTTGGGGAGGTCACCTACAATGAGCAGTTCTTC. It specifies CASSLRFGEVTYNEQFF.

This clone was observed a handful of times. This chain uses TRBV27 with TRBJ2-7, with D possibly TRBD1 on 5 matching bases. The V end was cut by 6 bases, the J end by 1 base, with 16 bases between. CDR3 length: 15 amino acids. Per the germline V gene, CDR1 is MNHEY and CDR2 is SMNVEV (reference sequence). For the CDR3, the DNA is TGTGCCAGCAGCTTAATCAGGGTGAATTCCTACGAGCAGTACTTC. It encodes CASSLIRVNSYEQYF.

This clone came up a few times. The chain employs TRBV7-3 and TRBJ2-3; tentative D call: TRBD2 (5 bases). The V end was cut by 5 bases, the J end by 2 bases, with 11 bases between. Germline assignment: CDR1 SGHTA and CDR2 FQGTGA. CDR3 length equals 14 residues. CDR3 bases: TGTGCCAGCAGCCCCAGCGGATACACAGATACGCAGTATTTT. Translated, it gives CASSPSGYTDTQYF.

The gene calls are TRBV3-1 (or the pseudogene TRBV3-2) and TRBJ2-2; 10 nucleotides align to TRBD1. Germline CDR1 and CDR2: LGHDT and YNNKEL (reference sequence). Germline trimming cut 4 bases from V and 7 bases from J; bases unmatched to any gene: 9. CDR3 size: 16 residues. This CDR3 reads CASSPTRGQGIGELFF. The CDR3 bases are TGTGCCAGCAGCCCAACAAGGGGACAGGGGATCGGGGAGCTGTTTTTT.

The chain uses TRBV6-2 or TRBV6-3 and TRBJ1-4; D gene uncertain. The CDR3 runs to 13 residues. Trimming pared 5 bases from V and 7 bases from J, leaving 11 bases between. Germline V lookup: CDR1 MNHEY, CDR2 SVGEGT. CDR3 sequence (DNA): TGTGCCAGCAGTCTCAGGATTTTTGAAAAACTGTTTTTT. This codes for CASSLRIFEKLFF.

The J gene is TRBJ1-4, the V gene TRBV7-6; TRBD1 might be the D (5 bases). Trimming pared 1 base from V and 6 bases from J, leaving 9 bases between. Per germline, CDR1 SGHVS and CDR2 FNYEAQ. The CDR3 is made up of 14 amino acids. The CDR3 protein is CASSLGGLDEKLFF. In DNA, the CDR3 is TGTGCCAGCAGCTTAGGGGGGTTGGATGAAAAACTGTTTTTT.

The chain employs TRBV30 and TRBJ2-3, with D possibly TRBD2 on 6 matching bases. CDR3 size: 13 residues. V shed 3 bases and J shed 3 bases, with 10 bases lying between them. From germline, CDR1 is GTSNPN and CDR2 SVGIG (reference sequence). Here the CDR3 DNA reads TGTGCCTGGAGGTCGGGAGTAACAGATACGCAGTATTTT. Translation gives CAWRSGVTDTQYF. The entire variable domain, with the rest obtained from reference TRBV30 and TRBJ2-3, is as follows: SQTIHQWPATLVQPVGSPLSLECTVEGTSNPNLYWYRQAAGRGLQLLFYSVGIGQISSEVPQNLSASRPQDRQFILSSKKLLLSDSGFYLCAWRSGVTDTQYFGPGTRLTVL.

The V and J genes are TRBV5-1 and TRBJ2-4; 7 bases line up with TRBD2. The germline V gene has CDR1 SGHRS and CDR2 YFSETQ. The CDR3 is 15 amino acids. The junction had 7 bases not matched to a gene; V was cut back by 0 bases and J by 7 bases. CDR3 bases: TGCGCCAGCAGCTTGGCGGCGGGGGTGAAGAACATTCAGTACTTC. Amino acid sequence: CASSLAAGVKNIQYF. The whole variable domain, filled in from reference TRBV5-1 and TRBJ2-4, reads KAGVTQTPRYLIKTRGQQVTLSCSPISGHRSVSWYQQTPGQGLQFLFEYFSETQRNKGNFPGRFSGRQFSNSRSEMNVSTLELGDSALYLCASSLAAGVKNIQYFGAGTRLSVL.

V gene TRBV5-4 combines with J gene TRBJ2-2, with 7 bases that match TRBD2. The trim removed 3 bases at V and 7 bases at J, leaving 24 bases unmatched. Germline V lookup: CDR1 SGHNT, CDR2 YYREEE (reference sequence). This CDR3 region has 20 residues. The CDR3 DNA sequence: TGTGCCAGCAGCTCTGACGCCCGGGGCAGGGACTACCTGCAAATCGGGGAGCTGTTTTTT. Its protein is CASSSDARGRDYLQIGELFF.

The chain couples TRBV7-9 to TRBJ2-1; D not resolved. Trimming left V 5 bases short and J 0 bases short, with 20 bases between. This CDR3 contains 18 residues. Germline-derived CDR1 and CDR2 are SEHNR and FQNEAQ (reference sequence). The CDR3 protein is CASSLPARPSPSYNEQFF. CDR3 nucleotide sequence: TGTGCCAGCAGCCTGCCGGCCCGCCCCTCTCCCTCCTACAATGAGCAGTTCTTC.

The chain links TRBV4-1 to TRBJ1-3; D possibly corresponds to TRBD1 (6 bases). Germline CDR1 is MGHRA and CDR2 is YSYEKL. This CDR3 is 16 amino acids long. Trimming took off 2 bases at V and 0 bases at J, with 11 bases between the two ends. CDR3 sequence: CASSQTRGGSGNTIYF. Written as DNA, the CDR3 is TGCGCCAGCAGCCAAACCAGGGGAGGCTCTGGAAACACCATATATTTT.

The V call is TRBV6-1, the J call TRBJ1-4; the match to TRBD1 covers 8 bases. Germline trimming cut 3 bases from V and 8 bases from J; bases unmatched to any gene: 11. This CDR3 has 16 amino acids. Germline loops: CDR1 MNHNS, CDR2 SASEGT. The CDR3 loop reads CASSDPTRPGGEKLFF. The CDR3 DNA reads as TGTGCCAGCAGTGACCCAACGAGGCCAGGGGGCGAAAAACTGTTTTTT.

This clone came up a few times. This sequence joins TRBV15 and TRBJ2-7, with D possibly being TRBD1 (5 bases). The V and J ends lost 3 bases and 6 bases respectively, with 12 bases between them. The CDR3 contains 13 residues. Germline V lookup: CDR1 LNHNV, CDR2 YYDKDF (reference sequence). This CDR3 reads CATSSQGNSEQYF. The CDR3 DNA reads as TGTGCCACCAGCAGTCAGGGAAATAGCGAGCAGTACTTC.

V usage is TRBV6-5 and J usage is TRBJ1-5, with D possibly matching TRBD1 (5 bases). This CDR3 has 12 residues. V lost 5 bases to trimming and J lost 6 bases, with 8 bases between them. Germline V CDR1 and CDR2: MNHEY, SVGAGI. The CDR3 loop is CASSTGGQPQHF. In nucleotides, the CDR3 is TGTGCCAGCAGTACGGGGGGTCAGCCCCAGCATTTT.

In its sample, this clone was seen once. Here the CDR3 reads CASSFRTGTYGYTF. In nucleotides, the CDR3 is TGCGCCAGCAGCTTCCGGACGGGGACCTATGGCTACACCTTC. The genes are TRBV5-1 and TRBJ1-2; tentatively, D is TRBD1 (5 bases). The CDR3 extends over 14 amino acids. Germline V gene sequence: CDR1 SGHRS, CDR2 YFSETQ. Trimming stripped 2 bases from V and 4 bases from J, with 12 bases between.

In nucleotides, the CDR3 is TGTGCCAGCAGTTCCTATGCCGGGACCCTGAAGGGTGGGGCCAACGTCCTGACTTTC. Residues: CASSSYAGTLKGGANVLTF. The J gene is TRBJ2-6, the V gene TRBV7-8; TRBD1 or TRBD2 may be the D gene (5 bases each). The germline V and J ends were trimmed by 6 bases and 3 bases, with 24 bases remaining between them. The CDR3 has 19 amino acids. The germline V gene encodes CDR1 SGHVS and CDR2 FQNEAQ.

This sequence joins TRBV5-1 and TRBJ1-2; possibly TRBD1 for D (5 bases). Trimming shortened V by 6 bases and J by 5 bases, and 14 bases separated the two germline ends. This CDR3 comprises 13 residues. In germline, CDR1 is SGHRS, CDR2 YFSETQ. The CDR3 DNA is TGCGCCAGCACCGACAGTGGGGCATATGGCTACACCTTC. Translated: CASTDSGAYGYTF.